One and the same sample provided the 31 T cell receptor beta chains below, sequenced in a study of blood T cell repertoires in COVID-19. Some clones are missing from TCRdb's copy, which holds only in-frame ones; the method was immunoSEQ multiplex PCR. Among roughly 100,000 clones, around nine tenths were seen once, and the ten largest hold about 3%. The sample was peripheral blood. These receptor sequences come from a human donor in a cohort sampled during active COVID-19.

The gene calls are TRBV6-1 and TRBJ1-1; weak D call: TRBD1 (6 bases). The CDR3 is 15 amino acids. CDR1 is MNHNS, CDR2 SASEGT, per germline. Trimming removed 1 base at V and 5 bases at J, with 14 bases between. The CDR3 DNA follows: TGTGCCAGCAGTGAAGTGGCAGGGGTTCCGACTGAAGCTTTCTTT. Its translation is CASSEVAGVPTEAFF.

The CDR3 sequence is CASSLRGEGNEKLFF. As DNA, the CDR3 is TGTGCCAGCAGCCTACGGGGGGAAGGTAATGAAAAACTGTTTTTT. V is TRBV27 and J is TRBJ1-4, with D perhaps matching TRBD1 (5 bases). V lost 6 bases to trimming and J lost 4 bases, with 15 bases between them. This CDR3 comprises 15 residues. Germline V gene lookup returns CDR1 MNHEY and CDR2 SMNVEV (reference sequence).

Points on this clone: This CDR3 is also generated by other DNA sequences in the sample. CDR3 sequence reads: CASSVEGAGNTIYF. For the CDR3, the DNA is TGTGCCAGCAGCGTAGAGGGAGCTGGAAACACCATATATTTT. The chain recombines TRBV9 with TRBJ1-3; no firm D call. V lost 0 bases, J lost 2 bases, and 6 bases lay in between. The length of the CDR3 is 14 residues. From germline, CDR1 is SGDLS and CDR2 YYNGEE.

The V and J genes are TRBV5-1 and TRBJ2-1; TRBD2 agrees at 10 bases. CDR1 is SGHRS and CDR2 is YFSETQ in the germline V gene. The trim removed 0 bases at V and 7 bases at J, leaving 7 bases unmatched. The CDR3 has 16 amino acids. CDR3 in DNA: TGCGCCAGCAGCTTGGGAGCAGCGGGAGGGTGGAATGAGCAGTTCTTC. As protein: CASSLGAAGGWNEQFF. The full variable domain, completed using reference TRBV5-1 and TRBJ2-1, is KAGVTQTPRYLIKTRGQQVTLSCSPISGHRSVSWYQQTPGQGLQFLFEYFSETQRNKGNFPGRFSGRQFSNSRSEMNVSTLELGDSALYLCASSLGAAGGWNEQFFGPGTRLTVL.

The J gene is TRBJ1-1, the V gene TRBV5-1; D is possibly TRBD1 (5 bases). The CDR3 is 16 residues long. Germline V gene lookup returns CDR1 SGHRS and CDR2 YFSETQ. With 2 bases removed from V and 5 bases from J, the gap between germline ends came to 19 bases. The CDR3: CASSFSRDPGGTEAFF. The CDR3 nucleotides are TGCGCCAGCAGCTTTAGTAGGGACCCGGGAGGGACTGAAGCTTTCTTT. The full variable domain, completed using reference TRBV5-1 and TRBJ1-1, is KAGVTQTPRYLIKTRGQQVTLSCSPISGHRSVSWYQQTPGQGLQFLFEYFSETQRNKGNFPGRFSGRQFSNSRSEMNVSTLELGDSALYLCASSFSRDPGGTEAFFGQGTRLTVV.

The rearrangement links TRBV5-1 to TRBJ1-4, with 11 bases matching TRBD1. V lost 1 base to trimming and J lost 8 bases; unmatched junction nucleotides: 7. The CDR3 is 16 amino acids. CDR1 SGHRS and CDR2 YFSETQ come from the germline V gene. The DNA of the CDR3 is TGCGCCAGCAGCTTGACCCCCGGGACAGGGGGAGAAAAACTGTTTTTT. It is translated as CASSLTPGTGGEKLFF.

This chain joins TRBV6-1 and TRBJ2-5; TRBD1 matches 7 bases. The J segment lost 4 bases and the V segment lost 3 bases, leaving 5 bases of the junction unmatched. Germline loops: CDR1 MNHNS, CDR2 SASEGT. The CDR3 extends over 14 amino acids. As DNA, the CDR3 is TGTGCCAGCAGTGATAGACAGGGAAGAGAGACCCAGTACTTC. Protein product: CASSDRQGRETQYF.

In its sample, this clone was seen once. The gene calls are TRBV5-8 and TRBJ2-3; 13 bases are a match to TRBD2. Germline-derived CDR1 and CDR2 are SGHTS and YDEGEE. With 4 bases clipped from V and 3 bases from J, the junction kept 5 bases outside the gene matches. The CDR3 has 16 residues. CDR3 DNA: TGTGCCAGCAGCGAGGGGACTAGCGGGGTTACAGATACGCAGTATTTT. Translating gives CASSEGTSGVTDTQYF.

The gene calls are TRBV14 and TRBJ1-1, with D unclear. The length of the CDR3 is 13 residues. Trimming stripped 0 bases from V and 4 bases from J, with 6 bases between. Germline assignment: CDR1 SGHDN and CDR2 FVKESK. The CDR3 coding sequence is TGTGCCAGCAGCCAAGACAGGCCCACTGAAGCTTTCTTT. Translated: CASSQDRPTEAFF.

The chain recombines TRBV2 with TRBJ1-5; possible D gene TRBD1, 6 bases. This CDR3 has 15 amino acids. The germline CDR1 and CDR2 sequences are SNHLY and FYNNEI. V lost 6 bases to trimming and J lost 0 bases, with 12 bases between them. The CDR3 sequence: CASRVQGGSNQPQHF. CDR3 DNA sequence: TGTGCCAGCAGGGTACAGGGTGGTAGCAATCAGCCCCAGCATTTT.

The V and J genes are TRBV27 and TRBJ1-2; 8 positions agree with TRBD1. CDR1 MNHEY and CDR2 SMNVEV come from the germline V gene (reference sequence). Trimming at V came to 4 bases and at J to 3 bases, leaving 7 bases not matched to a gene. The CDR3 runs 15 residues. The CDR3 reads CASSSLDRVDYGYTF. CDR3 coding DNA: TGTGCCAGCAGTTCCCTGGACAGGGTAGACTATGGCTACACCTTC.

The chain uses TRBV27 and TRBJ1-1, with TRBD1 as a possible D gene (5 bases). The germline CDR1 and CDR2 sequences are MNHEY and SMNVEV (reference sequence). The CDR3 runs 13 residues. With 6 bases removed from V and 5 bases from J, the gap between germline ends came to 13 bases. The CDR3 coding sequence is TGTGCCAGCAGGCCCGGGGGGATTACTGAAGCTTTCTTT. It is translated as CASRPGGITEAFF.

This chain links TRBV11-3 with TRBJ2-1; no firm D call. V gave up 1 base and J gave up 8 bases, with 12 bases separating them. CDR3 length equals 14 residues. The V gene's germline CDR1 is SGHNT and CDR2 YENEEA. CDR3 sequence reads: CASSLGVSWDEQFF. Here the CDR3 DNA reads TGTGCCAGCAGCTTAGGAGTTAGCTGGGATGAGCAGTTCTTC.

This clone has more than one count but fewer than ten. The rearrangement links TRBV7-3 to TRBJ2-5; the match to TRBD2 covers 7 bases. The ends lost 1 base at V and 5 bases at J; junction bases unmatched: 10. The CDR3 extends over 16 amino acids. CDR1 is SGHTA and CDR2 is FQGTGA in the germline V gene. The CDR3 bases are TGTGCCAGCAGCTTAAGAGTCGGCGGGAGTTGGGAGACCCAGTACTTC. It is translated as CASSLRVGGSWETQYF.

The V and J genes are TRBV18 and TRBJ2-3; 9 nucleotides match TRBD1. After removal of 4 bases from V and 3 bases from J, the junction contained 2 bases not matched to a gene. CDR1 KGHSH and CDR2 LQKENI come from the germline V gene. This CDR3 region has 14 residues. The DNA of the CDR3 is TGTGCCAGCTCACTTGGGACAGGGACAGATACGCAGTATTTT. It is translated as CASSLGTGTDTQYF.

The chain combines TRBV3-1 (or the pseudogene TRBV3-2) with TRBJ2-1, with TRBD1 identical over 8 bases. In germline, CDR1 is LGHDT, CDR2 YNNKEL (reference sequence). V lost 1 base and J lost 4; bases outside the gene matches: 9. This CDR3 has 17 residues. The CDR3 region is CASSQGTGQGPYNEQFF. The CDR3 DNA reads TGTGCCAGCAGCCAAGGAACCGGACAGGGCCCTTACAATGAGCAGTTCTTC.

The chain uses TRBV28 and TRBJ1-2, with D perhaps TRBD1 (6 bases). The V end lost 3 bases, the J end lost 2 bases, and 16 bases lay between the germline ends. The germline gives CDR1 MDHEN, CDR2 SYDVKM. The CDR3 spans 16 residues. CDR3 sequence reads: CASSLDSGTPNYGYTF. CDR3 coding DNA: TGTGCCAGCAGTTTGGACTCCGGGACACCCAACTATGGCTACACCTTC.

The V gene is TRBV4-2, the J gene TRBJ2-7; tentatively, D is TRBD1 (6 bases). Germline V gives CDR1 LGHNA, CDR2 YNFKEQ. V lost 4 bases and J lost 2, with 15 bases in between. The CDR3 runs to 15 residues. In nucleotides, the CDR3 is TGTGCCAGCAGCCGCTCAAGGGGGACCACCTACGAGCAGTACTTC. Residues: CASSRSRGTTYEQYF.

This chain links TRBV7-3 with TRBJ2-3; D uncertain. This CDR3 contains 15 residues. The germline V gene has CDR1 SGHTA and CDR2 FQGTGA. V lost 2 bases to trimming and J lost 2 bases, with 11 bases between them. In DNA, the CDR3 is TGTGCCAGCAGCTTAGTGGGCACCGCCACAGATACGCAGTATTTT. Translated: CASSLVGTATDTQYF.

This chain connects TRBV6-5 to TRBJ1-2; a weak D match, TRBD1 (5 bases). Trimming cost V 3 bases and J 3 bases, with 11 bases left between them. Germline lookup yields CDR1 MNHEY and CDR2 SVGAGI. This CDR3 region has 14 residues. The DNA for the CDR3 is TGTGCCAGCAGTTATGCCAGGGTGGACTATGGCTACACCTTC. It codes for CASSYARVDYGYTF.

The CDR3 region has the DNA TGTGCCAGCAGCCAAGGACAGAACACTGAAGCTTTCTTT. Encoded protein: CASSQGQNTEAFF. The chain has TRBV7-3 and TRBJ1-1; TRBD1 is a possible D gene (5 bases). The CDR3 has 13 residues. From germline, CDR1 is SGHTA and CDR2 FQGTGA. Trimming took off 5 bases at V and 1 base at J, with 8 bases between the two ends.

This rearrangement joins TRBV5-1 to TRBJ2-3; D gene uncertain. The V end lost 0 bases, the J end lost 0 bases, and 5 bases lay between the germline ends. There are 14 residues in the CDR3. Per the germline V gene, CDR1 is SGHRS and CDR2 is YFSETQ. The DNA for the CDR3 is TGCGCCAGCAGCTTGGGACAAAGCACAGATACGCAGTATTTT. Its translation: CASSLGQSTDTQYF.

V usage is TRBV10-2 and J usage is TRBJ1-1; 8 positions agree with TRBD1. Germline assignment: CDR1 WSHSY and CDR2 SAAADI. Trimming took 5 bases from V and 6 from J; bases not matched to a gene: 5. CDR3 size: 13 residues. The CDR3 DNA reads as TGCGCCAGCAGTACGGACAGGGTCGCTGAAGCTTTCTTT. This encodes CASSTDRVAEAFF.

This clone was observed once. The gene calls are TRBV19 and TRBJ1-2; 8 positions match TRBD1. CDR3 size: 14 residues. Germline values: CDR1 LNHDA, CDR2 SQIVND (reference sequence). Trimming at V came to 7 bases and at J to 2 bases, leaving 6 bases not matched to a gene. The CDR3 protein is CASNPGTGNYGYTF. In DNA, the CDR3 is TGTGCCAGTAACCCCGGGACAGGCAACTATGGCTACACCTTC.

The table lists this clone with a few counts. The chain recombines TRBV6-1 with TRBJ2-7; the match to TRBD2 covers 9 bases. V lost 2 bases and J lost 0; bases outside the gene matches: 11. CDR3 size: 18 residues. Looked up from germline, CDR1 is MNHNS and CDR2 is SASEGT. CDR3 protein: CASSEKGLAGLSSYEQYF. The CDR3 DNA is TGTGCCAGCAGTGAAAAAGGGCTAGCGGGACTAAGCTCCTACGAGCAGTACTTC.

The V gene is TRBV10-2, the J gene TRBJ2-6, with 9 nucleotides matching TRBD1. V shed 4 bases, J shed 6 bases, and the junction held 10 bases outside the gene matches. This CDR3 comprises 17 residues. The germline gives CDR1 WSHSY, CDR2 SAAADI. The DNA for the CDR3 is TGCGCCAGCAGTGTTGGACAGGGGCTTTTTGAGGCCAACGTCCTGACTTTC. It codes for CASSVGQGLFEANVLTF.

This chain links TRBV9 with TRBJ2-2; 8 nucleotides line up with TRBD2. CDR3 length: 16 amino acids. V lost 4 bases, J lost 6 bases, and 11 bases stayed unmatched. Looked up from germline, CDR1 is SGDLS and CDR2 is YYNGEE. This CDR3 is CASSSTRGAGAGELFF. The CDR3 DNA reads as TGTGCCAGCAGCTCAACGCGGGGGGCCGGCGCCGGGGAGCTGTTTTTT.

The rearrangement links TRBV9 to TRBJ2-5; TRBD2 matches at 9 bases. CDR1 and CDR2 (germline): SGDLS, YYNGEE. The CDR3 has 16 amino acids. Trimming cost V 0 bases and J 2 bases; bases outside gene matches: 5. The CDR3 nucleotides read TGTGCCAGCAGCGTAGGTAGCGGGGGTACTCAAGAGACCCAGTACTTC. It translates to CASSVGSGGTQETQYF.

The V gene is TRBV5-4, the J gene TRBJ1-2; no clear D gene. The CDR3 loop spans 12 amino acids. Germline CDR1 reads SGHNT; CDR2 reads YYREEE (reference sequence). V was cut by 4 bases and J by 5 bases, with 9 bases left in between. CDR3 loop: CASSQGAYGYTF. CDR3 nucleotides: TGTGCCAGCAGCCAAGGAGCATATGGCTACACCTTC. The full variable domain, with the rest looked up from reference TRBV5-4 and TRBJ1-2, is ETGVTQSPTHLIKTRGQQVTLRCSSQSGHNTVSWYQQALGQGPQFIFQYYREEENGRGNFPPRFSGLQFPNYSSELNVNALELDDSALYLCASSQGAYGYTFGSGTRLTVV.

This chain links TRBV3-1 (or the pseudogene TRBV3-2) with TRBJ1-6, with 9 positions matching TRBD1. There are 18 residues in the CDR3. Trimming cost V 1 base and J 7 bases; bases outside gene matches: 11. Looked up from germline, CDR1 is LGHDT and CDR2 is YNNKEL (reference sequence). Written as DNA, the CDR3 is TGTGCCAGCAGCCAAGTCCACGGGACAGGGTATTGGAATTCACCCCTCCACTTT. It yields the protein CASSQVHGTGYWNSPLHF.

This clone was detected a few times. The CDR3 nucleotides read TGTGCCAGCAGTATTACAGGGGGCAGGAATCAGCCCCAGCATTTT. Translating gives CASSITGGRNQPQHF. The chain is built from TRBV2 and TRBJ1-5; 9 bases align to TRBD1. Unmatched junction bases numbered 6, after V lost 5 bases and J lost 4 bases. Germline V CDR1 and CDR2: SNHLY, FYNNEI. The CDR3 is made up of 15 amino acids.